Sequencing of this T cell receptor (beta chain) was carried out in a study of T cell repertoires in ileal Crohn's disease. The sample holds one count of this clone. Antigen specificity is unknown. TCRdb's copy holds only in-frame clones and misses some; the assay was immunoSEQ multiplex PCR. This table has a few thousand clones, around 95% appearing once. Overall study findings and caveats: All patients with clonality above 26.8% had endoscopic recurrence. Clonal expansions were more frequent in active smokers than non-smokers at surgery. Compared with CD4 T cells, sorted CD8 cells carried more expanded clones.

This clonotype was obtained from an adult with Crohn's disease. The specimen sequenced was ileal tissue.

CDR3 in amino acids: CASSSRGGESPLHF. Here the CDR3 DNA reads TGCGCCAGCAGCTCGAGAGGTGGGGAGTCACCCCTCCACTTT. This sequence joins TRBV5-1 and TRBJ1-6; D ambiguous. Trimming took off 3 bases at V and 10 bases at J, with 14 bases between the two ends. This CDR3 is 14 amino acids long. Per the germline V gene, CDR1 is SGHRS and CDR2 is YFSETQ.